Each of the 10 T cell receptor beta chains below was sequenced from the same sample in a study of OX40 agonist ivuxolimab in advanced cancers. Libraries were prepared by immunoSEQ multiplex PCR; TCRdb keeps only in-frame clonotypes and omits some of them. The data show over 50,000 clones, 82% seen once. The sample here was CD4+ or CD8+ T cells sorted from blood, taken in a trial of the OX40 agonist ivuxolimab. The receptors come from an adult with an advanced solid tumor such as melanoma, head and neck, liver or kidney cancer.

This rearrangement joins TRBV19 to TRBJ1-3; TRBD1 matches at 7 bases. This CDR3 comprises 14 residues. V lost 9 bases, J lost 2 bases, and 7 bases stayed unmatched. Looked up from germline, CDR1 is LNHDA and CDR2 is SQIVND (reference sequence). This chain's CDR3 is CASRGRGTGNTIYF. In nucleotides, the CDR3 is TGTGCCAGCAGGGGCAGGGGGACTGGAAACACCATATATTTT.

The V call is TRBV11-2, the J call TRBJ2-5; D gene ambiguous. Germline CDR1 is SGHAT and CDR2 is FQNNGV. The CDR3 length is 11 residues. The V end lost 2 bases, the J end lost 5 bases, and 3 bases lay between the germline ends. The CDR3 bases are TGTGCCAGCAGCTTAACCGAGACCCAGTACTTC. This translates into CASSLTETQYF.

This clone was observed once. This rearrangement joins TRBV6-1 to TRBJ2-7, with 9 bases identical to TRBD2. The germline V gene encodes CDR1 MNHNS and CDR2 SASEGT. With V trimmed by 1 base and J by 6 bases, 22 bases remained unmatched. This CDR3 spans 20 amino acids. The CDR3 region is CASSEEGFFRQASGRPEQYF. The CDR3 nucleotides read TGTGCCAGCAGTGAAGAGGGGTTCTTCCGACAAGCAAGCGGGAGGCCCGAGCAGTACTTC.

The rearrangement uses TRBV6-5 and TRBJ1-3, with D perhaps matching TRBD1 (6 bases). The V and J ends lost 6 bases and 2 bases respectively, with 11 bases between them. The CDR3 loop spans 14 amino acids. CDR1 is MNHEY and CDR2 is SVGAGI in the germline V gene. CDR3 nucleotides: TGTGCCAGCAGGCCAACAGGGACTGGAAACACCATATATTTT. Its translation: CASRPTGTGNTIYF.

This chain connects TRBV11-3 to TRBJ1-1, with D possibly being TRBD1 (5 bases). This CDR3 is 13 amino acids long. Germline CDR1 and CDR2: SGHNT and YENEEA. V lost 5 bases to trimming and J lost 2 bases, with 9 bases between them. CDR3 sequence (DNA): TGTGCCAGCAGCCTTCAGGGTAACACTGAAGCTTTCTTT. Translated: CASSLQGNTEAFF. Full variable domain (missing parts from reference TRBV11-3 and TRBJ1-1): EAGVVQSPRYKIIEKKQPVAFWCNPISGHNTLYWYLQNLGQGPELLIRYENEEAVDDSQLPKDRFSAERLKGVDSTLKIQPAELGDSAVYLCASSLQGNTEAFFGQGTRLTVV.

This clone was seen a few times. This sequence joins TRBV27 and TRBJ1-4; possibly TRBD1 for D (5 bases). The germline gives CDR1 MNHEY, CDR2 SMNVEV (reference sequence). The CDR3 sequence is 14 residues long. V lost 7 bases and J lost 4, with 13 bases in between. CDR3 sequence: CASTRSGGNEKLFF. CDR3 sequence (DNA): TGTGCCAGCACCCGAAGTGGGGGTAATGAAAAACTGTTTTTT.

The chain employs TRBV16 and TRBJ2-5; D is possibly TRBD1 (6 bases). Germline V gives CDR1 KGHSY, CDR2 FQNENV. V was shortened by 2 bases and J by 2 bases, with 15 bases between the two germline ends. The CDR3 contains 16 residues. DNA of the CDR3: TGTGCCAGCAGCCAAATCAGGAGGACAGAACAAGAGACCCAGTACTTC. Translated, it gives CASSQIRRTEQETQYF.

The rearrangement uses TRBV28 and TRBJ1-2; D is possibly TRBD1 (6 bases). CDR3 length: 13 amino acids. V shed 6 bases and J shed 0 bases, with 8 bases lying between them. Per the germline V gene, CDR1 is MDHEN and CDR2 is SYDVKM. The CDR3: CASRPGANYGYTF. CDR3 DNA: TGTGCCAGCAGGCCAGGGGCTAACTATGGCTACACCTTC.

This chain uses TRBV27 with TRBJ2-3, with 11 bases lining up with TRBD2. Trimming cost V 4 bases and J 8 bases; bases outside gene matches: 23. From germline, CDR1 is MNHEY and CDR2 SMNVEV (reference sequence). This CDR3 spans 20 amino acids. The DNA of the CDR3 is TGTGCCAGCAGTTCCCAATGGGGGTCACTAGCGGGAGCAGGGTCGGGTACGCAGTATTTT. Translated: CASSSQWGSLAGAGSGTQYF.

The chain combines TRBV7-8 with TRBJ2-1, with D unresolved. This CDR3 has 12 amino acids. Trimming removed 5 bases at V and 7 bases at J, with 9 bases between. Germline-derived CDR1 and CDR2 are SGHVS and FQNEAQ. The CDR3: CASSLSPNEQFF. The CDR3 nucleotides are TGTGCCAGCAGCCTCTCCCCGAATGAGCAGTTCTTC.